The 20 T cell receptor beta chains below all came from one sample that was sequenced in a study of cytomegalovirus exposure and HLA in healthy donors (dated by TCRdb to the late 2010s). To prepare the library, the immunoSEQ multiplex PCR assay was applied. For the multiplex PCR, a mixture combining 60 forward primers for TCR Vbeta segments and 13 reverse primers for TCR Jbeta segments was used. Held by TCRdb, this immuneACCESS table contains in-frame sequences only and omits some clones. Under half of the omission traces to an unresolved V gene where checked; the cause of the rest is unknown. The sample yields 190,000 or so clones; 80% were counted once. The top ten constitute around 0.69% of the sample. Sample: PBMCs. These TCRs come from a boy aged 5-17 years in good health and CMV-seronegative.

The CDR3 region has the DNA TGTGCCAGTAGTGTCGGCAGACAGAACACTGAAGCTTTCTTT. Encoded protein: CASSVGRQNTEAFF. This sequence joins TRBV19 and TRBJ1-1; no definite D call. The CDR3 sequence is 14 residues long. Germline CDR1 and CDR2: LNHDA and SQIVND (reference sequence). V was pared by 5 bases and J by 1 base, with 11 bases between.

Only one count was recorded for this clone. This chain connects TRBV30 to TRBJ2-5, with 7 bases identical to TRBD1. The J call is uncertain, as TRBJ2-7 better fits the DNA end. CDR3 size: 12 residues. Germline V gene data show CDR1 as GTSNPN and CDR2 as SVGIG (reference sequence). CDR3 sequence reads: CAWAGGTYEQYF. CDR3 sequence (DNA): TGTGCCTGGGCAGGGGGAACCTACGAGCAGTACTTC.

The rearrangement links TRBV9 to TRBJ2-4, with 8 bases lining up with TRBD1. J was trimmed by 4 bases and V by 3 bases; bases with no gene match: 3. The CDR3 loop spans 14 amino acids. From germline, CDR1 is SGDLS and CDR2 YYNGEE. CDR3 DNA: TGTGCCAGCAGCGATGGACAGGGAAAAAACATTCAGTACTTC. Amino acid sequence: CASSDGQGKNIQYF. The full variable domain, in which reference TRBV9 and TRBJ2-4 provide the parts outside the CDR3, is DSGVTQTPKHLITATGQRVTLRCSPRSGDLSVYWYQQSLDQGLQFLIQYYNGEERAKGNILERFSAQQFPDLHSELNLSSLELGDSALYFCASSDGQGKNIQYFGAGTRLSVL.

The chain combines TRBV19 with TRBJ2-1; 7 nucleotides match TRBD2. Per germline, CDR1 LNHDA and CDR2 SQIVND (reference sequence). The CDR3 has 14 amino acids. V lost 7 bases to trimming and J lost 4 bases; unmatched junction nucleotides: 7. The CDR3 DNA reads as TGTGCCAGTAAGGACGGGGGGTCTTACAATGAGCAGTTCTTC. It yields the protein CASKDGGSYNEQFF.

The CDR3 sequence is CASSLGGRETQYF. The CDR3 DNA reads TGCGCCAGCAGCTTAGGCGGGAGAGAGACCCAGTACTTC. The rearrangement links TRBV5-1 to TRBJ2-5, with TRBD2 matching over 7 bases. J was trimmed by 4 bases and V by 2 bases; bases with no gene match: 2. The CDR3 extends over 13 amino acids. The germline CDR1 and CDR2 sequences are SGHRS and YFSETQ.

V is TRBV12-5 and J is TRBJ2-5; possible D gene TRBD2, 6 bases. CDR3 length: 16 residues. Germline CDR1 and CDR2: LGHNT and FRNRAP. Trimming shortened V by 6 bases and J by 7 bases, and 24 bases separated the two germline ends. The CDR3 DNA sequence: TGTGCTAGTGGCGCACACTCTAGCGCGGCCCTCGGGACCCAGTACTTC. Protein sequence: CASGAHSSAALGTQYF. Complete variable domain (other parts from reference TRBV12-5 and TRBJ2-5): DARVTQTPRHKVTEMGQEVTMRCQPILGHNTVFWYRQTMMQGLELLAYFRNRAPLDDSGMPKDRFSAEMPDATLATLKIQPSEPRDSAVYFCASGAHSSAALGTQYFGPGTRLLVL.

This chain links TRBV15 with TRBJ1-6; 8 nucleotides match TRBD1. V was pared by 2 bases and J by 9 bases, with 9 bases of the junction left unmatched. The CDR3 sequence is 16 residues long. Germline lookup yields CDR1 LNHNV and CDR2 YYDKDF (reference sequence). For the CDR3, the DNA is TGTGCCACCAGCAGATCCACCACAGGGGGTAGTTCACCCCTCCACTTT. Translating it yields CATSRSTTGGSSPLHF.

The chain has TRBV27 and TRBJ2-7; D may be TRBD1 (6 bases). V shed 6 bases and J shed 3 bases, with 12 bases lying between them. This CDR3 spans 13 amino acids. Germline loops: CDR1 MNHEY, CDR2 SMNVEV (reference sequence). CDR3 in amino acids: CASSPGTIYEQYF. For the CDR3, the DNA is TGTGCCAGCAGCCCCGGGACAATCTACGAGCAGTACTTC.

J is TRBJ2-7 and V is TRBV9, with D tentatively TRBD1 (6 bases). Germline lookup yields CDR1 SGDLS and CDR2 YYNGEE. This CDR3 has 15 residues. V gave up 0 bases and J gave up 3 bases, with 13 bases separating them. The CDR3 protein is CASSVGLGGLYEQYF. The CDR3 DNA is TGTGCCAGCAGCGTAGGGTTAGGGGGTCTCTACGAGCAGTACTTC. Using reference TRBV9 and TRBJ2-7 for the parts outside the CDR3, the full variable domain is DSGVTQTPKHLITATGQRVTLRCSPRSGDLSVYWYQQSLDQGLQFLIQYYNGEERAKGNILERFSAQQFPDLHSELNLSSLELGDSALYFCASSVGLGGLYEQYFGPGTRLTVT.

The chain employs TRBV19 and TRBJ1-5; 7 bases agree with TRBD1. This CDR3 is 15 amino acids long. J gave up 2 bases and V 2 bases, and 3 bases lay outside the gene matches. CDR1 and CDR2 (germline): LNHDA, SQIVND (reference sequence). CDR3 nucleotide sequence: TGTGCCAGTAGTATATCAGGGGGTGGCAATCAGCCCCAGCATTTT. Its protein product is CASSISGGGNQPQHF.

The chain links TRBV6-6 to TRBJ1-5, with TRBD1 as a possible D gene (5 bases). Germline assignment: CDR1 MNHNY and CDR2 SVGAGI (reference sequence). CDR3 length: 16 amino acids. Between the trimmed V and J ends, which lost 5 bases and 1 base, there was a span of 15 bases. The CDR3 loop is CASSRNRLSSNQPQHF. CDR3 bases: TGTGCCAGCAGTCGCAACAGGCTAAGCAGCAATCAGCCCCAGCATTTT.

CDR3: CASSGTGDTDTQYF. CDR3 nucleotide sequence: TGTGCCAGCAGCGGGACAGGTGACACAGATACGCAGTATTTT. V usage is TRBV5-4 and J usage is TRBJ2-3, with TRBD1 matching over 8 bases. CDR3 length: 14 amino acids. After removal of 4 bases from V and 2 bases from J, the junction contained 3 bases not matched to a gene. Germline V gives CDR1 SGHNT, CDR2 YYREEE (reference sequence).

The V gene is TRBV19, the J gene TRBJ1-1; TRBD1 agrees at 7 bases. CDR3 length: 14 amino acids. CDR1 and CDR2 from the germline V gene are LNHDA and SQIVND (reference sequence). V was clipped by 5 bases and J by 4 bases; unmatched bases: 7. The CDR3, as DNA: TGTGCCAGTAGTCTCCGACAGGGCAGCACTGAAGCTTTCTTT. This encodes CASSLRQGSTEAFF. Full variable domain (missing parts from reference TRBV19 and TRBJ1-1): DGGITQSPKYLFRKEGQNVTLSCEQNLNHDAMYWYRQDPGQGLRLIYYSQIVNDFQKGDIAEGYSVSREKKESFPLTVTSAQKNPTAFYLCASSLRQGSTEAFFGQGTRLTVV.

This chain links TRBV4-3 with TRBJ1-2; TRBD1 agrees at 9 bases. V gave up 3 bases and J gave up 4 bases; unmatched junction bases: 6. Per the germline V gene, CDR1 is LGHNA and CDR2 is YSLEER. The CDR3 totals 15 residues. CDR3 DNA: TGCGCCAGCAGCCAGAACAGGGGGCACGGCTATGGCTACACCTTC. The encoded protein is CASSQNRGHGYGYTF.

The chain links TRBV11-3 to TRBJ2-3, with 7 bases identical to TRBD2. The CDR3 length is 14 residues. V lost 5 bases to trimming and J lost 6 bases; unmatched junction nucleotides: 8. Germline V gene data show CDR1 as SGHNT and CDR2 as YENEEA. The CDR3 sequence is CASSPGGGVDTQYF. The CDR3 region has the DNA TGTGCCAGCAGCCCCGGGGGAGGGGTGGATACGCAGTATTTT.

The rearrangement links TRBV29-1 to TRBJ2-7; TRBD2 matches at 7 bases. Germline CDR1 reads SQVTM; CDR2 reads ANQGSEA. V was clipped by 6 bases and J by 5 bases; unmatched bases: 25. CDR3 length equals 18 residues. The chain's CDR3 is CSVRRSQTSLGGYDEQYF. For the CDR3, the DNA is TGCAGCGTCCGCCGATCGCAGACTAGCCTGGGAGGGTACGACGAGCAGTACTTC.

The rearrangement uses TRBV11-3 and TRBJ2-1; 15 bases map to TRBD2. Germline loops: CDR1 SGHNT, CDR2 YENEEA. The ends lost 5 bases at V and 5 bases at J; junction bases unmatched: 4. This CDR3 has 16 residues. For the CDR3, the DNA is TGTGCCAGCAGCCCCTGGACTAGCGGGAGGGACAATGAGCAGTTCTTC. It translates to CASSPWTSGRDNEQFF. The full variable domain, in which reference TRBV11-3 and TRBJ2-1 provide the parts outside the CDR3, is EAGVVQSPRYKIIEKKQPVAFWCNPISGHNTLYWYLQNLGQGPELLIRYENEEAVDDSQLPKDRFSAERLKGVDSTLKIQPAELGDSAVYLCASSPWTSGRDNEQFFGPGTRLTVL.

CDR3 nucleotide sequence: TGTGCCAGCAGCTTTTTAGTCTTATCGGGGGTACGGGGGGAGCTGTTTTTT. Protein sequence: CASSFLVLSGVRGELFF. The genes are TRBV11-2 and TRBJ2-2; D may be TRBD2 (6 bases). Germline V CDR1 and CDR2: SGHAT, FQNNGV. Trimming pared 3 bases from V and 8 bases from J, leaving 22 bases between. The CDR3 has 17 amino acids.

This chain links TRBV6-5 with TRBJ2-5; a possible D gene is TRBD2 (5 bases). CDR1 and CDR2 (germline): MNHEY, SVGAGI. Deletions cut 5 bases from V and 3 bases from J, with 13 bases between. The CDR3 consists of 14 residues. DNA of the CDR3: TGTGCCAGCAGTCTCCCGGGATTCAAAGAGACCCAGTACTTC. This encodes CASSLPGFKETQYF.

The chain is built from TRBV11-3 and TRBJ1-1; 10 bases agree with TRBD1. Looked up from germline, CDR1 is SGHNT and CDR2 is YENEEA. V lost 2 bases, J lost 4 bases, and 1 base stayed unmatched. The CDR3 covers 14 residues. Here the CDR3 DNA reads TGTGCCAGCAGCTTAAGGACAGGGGGCACTGAAGCTTTCTTT. Its protein is CASSLRTGGTEAFF.